The 16 T cell receptor beta chains in this list originate from one sample, sequenced in a study of cytomegalovirus exposure and HLA in healthy donors. The PCR employed 60 Vbeta primers together with 13 Jbeta primers. Assay used: immunoSEQ multiplex PCR; TCRdb lists only in-frame clones, some missing. The sample has 200,000 or so clones, under 80% seen once. The material sequenced was PBMCs. The receptor set was obtained from a girl aged 2 to 10 in good health and CMV-seronegative.

Here the CDR3 DNA reads TGTGCCAGCAGTGACAAGGTCGGGGACAGGTTCAACAATGAGCAGTTCTTC. Amino acids: CASSDKVGDRFNNEQFF. The rearrangement links TRBV6-4 to TRBJ2-1; 8 bases align to TRBD1. The germline gives CDR1 MRHNA, CDR2 SNTAGT. The CDR3 consists of 17 residues. J lost 5 bases, V lost 2 bases, and 11 bases had no gene match.

J is TRBJ2-7 and V is TRBV19; 12 nucleotides match TRBD2. CDR3 length equals 15 residues. Trimming at V came to 0 bases and at J to 6 bases, leaving 3 bases not matched to a gene. CDR1 and CDR2 from the germline V gene are LNHDA and SQIVND (reference sequence). The CDR3 bases are TGTGCCAGTAGTATAGACTTACTAGCGGGAGGCGAGCAGTACTTC. It encodes CASSIDLLAGGEQYF. The full variable domain, its missing parts supplied by reference TRBV19 and TRBJ2-7, is DGGITQSPKYLFRKEGQNVTLSCEQNLNHDAMYWYRQDPGQGLRLIYYSQIVNDFQKGDIAEGYSVSREKKESFPLTVTSAQKNPTAFYLCASSIDLLAGGEQYFGPGTRLTVT.

The table lists this clone with a count of one. The chain combines TRBV5-1 with TRBJ2-7; D perhaps matches TRBD2 (5 bases). Germline CDR1 SGHRS, CDR2 YFSETQ. This CDR3 spans 17 amino acids. Between the trimmed V and J ends, which lost 0 bases and 3 bases, there was a span of 19 bases. CDR3 DNA: TGCGCCAGCAGCTTGGGCCCCCCGGTGACCGGGGACTACGAGCAGTACTTC. Its translation: CASSLGPPVTGDYEQYF.

This clone was seen a single time. This chain uses TRBV5-5 with TRBJ1-2; D gene ambiguous. The germline V and J ends were trimmed by 0 bases and 4 bases, with 10 bases remaining between them. Germline values: CDR1 SGHKS, CDR2 YYEKEE (reference sequence). The CDR3 contains 14 residues. The CDR3 spells CASSLAKAGYGYTF. CDR3 bases: TGTGCCAGCAGCTTGGCCAAGGCAGGCTATGGCTACACCTTC.

In the case of this clone: Its ends do not fully match the called genes, so a read error is possible. As DNA, the CDR3 is TGCAGCGTTGAAGAAACAGGCCCTACCCGATTC. This sequence encodes CSVEETGPTRF. The chain couples TRBV29-1 to TRBJ2-7, with a possible D match to TRBD1 (5 bases). This CDR3 has 11 amino acids. Per germline, CDR1 SQVTM and CDR2 ANQGSEA.

The chain links TRBV28 to TRBJ2-7, with a tentative D call TRBD1 (5 bases). The germline V gene encodes CDR1 MDHEN and CDR2 SYDVKM. Trimming took 6 bases from V and 0 from J, leaving 15 bases between them. The CDR3 totals 15 residues. The CDR3 coding sequence is TGTGCCAGCAGCCTGCTCAGCGACAGCTCCTACGAGCAGTACTTC. Residues: CASSLLSDSSYEQYF.

V usage is TRBV6-4 and J usage is TRBJ2-4, with D uncertain. Germline-derived CDR1 and CDR2 are MRHNA and SNTAGT. V was clipped by 5 bases and J by 1 base, with 6 bases between them. This CDR3 contains 13 residues. The DNA for the CDR3 is TGTGCCAGCAGTATGGGCGCCAAAAACATTCAGTACTTC. Encoded protein: CASSMGAKNIQYF.

This chain joins TRBV7-9 and TRBJ2-1, with D perhaps TRBD1 (6 bases). The ends were cut back, 1 base at V and 4 bases at J, with 14 bases in the middle. The V gene's germline CDR1 is SEHNR and CDR2 FQNEAQ (reference sequence). This CDR3 is 16 amino acids long. CDR3: CASSLGTVKLYNEQFF. CDR3 coding DNA: TGTGCCAGCAGCTTAGGGACAGTCAAGTTGTACAATGAGCAGTTCTTC.

The chain is built from TRBV6-5 and TRBJ1-2, with a weak D call TRBD1 (6 bases). Germline CDR1 reads MNHEY; CDR2 reads SVGAGI. This CDR3 comprises 15 residues. The V end was cut by 7 bases, the J end by 4 bases, with 19 bases between. The CDR3 protein is CASKTMAGVPYGYTF. The CDR3 nucleotides read TGTGCCAGCAAGACAATGGCAGGGGTGCCCTATGGCTACACCTTC.

The J gene is TRBJ2-1, the V gene TRBV7-9, with TRBD1 identical over 8 bases. CDR3 length equals 15 residues. Trimming removed 3 bases from V and 2 bases from J; junction bases left unmatched: 3. The V gene's germline CDR1 is SEHNR and CDR2 FQNEAQ (reference sequence). The CDR3 sequence: CASSLTTGAYNEQFF. CDR3 coding DNA: TGTGCCAGCAGCTTGACGACAGGGGCCTACAATGAGCAGTTCTTC.

The chain links TRBV2 to TRBJ1-4; TRBD1 aligns across 7 bases. The CDR3 is made up of 13 amino acids. Germline-derived CDR1 and CDR2 are SNHLY and FYNNEI. Unmatched junction bases numbered 5, after V lost 7 bases and J lost 6 bases. The CDR3 DNA reads TGTGCCAGCAAGGGACAGATCCATGAAAAACTGTTTTTT. This codes for CASKGQIHEKLFF.

This chain uses TRBV27 with TRBJ1-6, with TRBD1 matching 9 bases. Germline values: CDR1 MNHEY, CDR2 SMNVEV (reference sequence). The CDR3 is made up of 15 amino acids. V trimming: 2 bases; J trimming: 10 bases; junction bases outside the gene matches: 6. The CDR3: CASSLAQGARSPLHF. The CDR3 coding sequence is TGTGCCAGCAGTTTAGCACAGGGGGCAAGGTCACCCCTCCACTTT.

J is TRBJ2-2 and V is TRBV30; 8 nucleotides line up with TRBD2. V shed 2 bases, J shed 4 bases, and the junction held 6 bases outside the gene matches. CDR1 is GTSNPN and CDR2 is SVGIG in the germline V gene (reference sequence). There are 15 residues in the CDR3. CDR3 loop: CAWSRSGSTTGELFF. For the CDR3, the DNA is TGTGCCTGGAGTAGGAGCGGGAGTACCACCGGGGAGCTGTTTTTT.

The rearrangement links TRBV4-1 to TRBJ1-5, with D tentatively TRBD1 (6 bases). Germline V lookup: CDR1 MGHRA, CDR2 YSYEKL. There are 16 residues in the CDR3. V was pared by 4 bases and J by 2 bases, with 15 bases between. CDR3 sequence reads: CASSLERTDRNQPQHF. CDR3 in DNA: TGCGCCAGCAGCCTAGAGCGGACAGATCGCAATCAGCCCCAGCATTTT.

The chain is built from TRBV19 and TRBJ2-3; 8 bases agree with TRBD2. The CDR3 loop spans 16 amino acids. V shed 4 bases and J 0 bases; nucleotides not matched to a gene: 6. Looked up from germline, CDR1 is LNHDA and CDR2 is SQIVND (reference sequence). The CDR3 nucleotides read TGTGCCAGTAGTAGCCGGGGCGGGAGGAGCACAGATACGCAGTATTTT. As protein: CASSSRGGRSTDTQYF.

This rearrangement joins TRBV7-2 to TRBJ1-2; tentatively, D is TRBD1 (6 bases). Germline CDR1 is SGHTA and CDR2 is FQGNSA. The CDR3 runs 15 residues. V was pared by 4 bases and J by 2 bases, with 14 bases between. The CDR3: CASSSRGLSNYGYTF. The CDR3 nucleotides read TGTGCCAGCAGCTCCAGGGGATTGTCCAACTATGGCTACACCTTC.